This T cell receptor (beta chain) comes out of a study of T cell responses to AZD1222 COVID-19 vaccine. This clone was counted once. Antigen specificity is unknown. TCRdb's copy holds only in-frame clones and misses some; the assay was immunoSEQ multiplex PCR. Here the sample spans 86,000 or so clones, about 92% being singletons. The length of the CDR3 is 13 residues. Germline V gives CDR1 MDHEN, CDR2 SYDVKM. Trimming left V 6 bases short and J 2 bases short, with 11 bases between. Overall study findings and caveats: Regions 160-218 and 743-854 held dominance among vaccine-associated CD4 TCRs, which spanned spike. Baseline testing showed seropositivity in only a handful of AZD1222 recipients. Most donors were white British and more were female, and clonal diversity was possibly underestimated. Spike-specific TCR breadth and depth both grew after two AZD1222 doses.

The sample consisted of peripheral blood, taken on day 0 of AZD1222 vaccination. This chain uses TRBV28 with TRBJ2-7, with D perhaps TRBD1 or TRBD2 (5 bases each). The sequence was collected from an adult in good health. The CDR3 sequence: CASRGPAPYEQYF. The CDR3 bases are TGTGCCAGCAGGGGACCGGCCCCCTACGAGCAGTACTTC.